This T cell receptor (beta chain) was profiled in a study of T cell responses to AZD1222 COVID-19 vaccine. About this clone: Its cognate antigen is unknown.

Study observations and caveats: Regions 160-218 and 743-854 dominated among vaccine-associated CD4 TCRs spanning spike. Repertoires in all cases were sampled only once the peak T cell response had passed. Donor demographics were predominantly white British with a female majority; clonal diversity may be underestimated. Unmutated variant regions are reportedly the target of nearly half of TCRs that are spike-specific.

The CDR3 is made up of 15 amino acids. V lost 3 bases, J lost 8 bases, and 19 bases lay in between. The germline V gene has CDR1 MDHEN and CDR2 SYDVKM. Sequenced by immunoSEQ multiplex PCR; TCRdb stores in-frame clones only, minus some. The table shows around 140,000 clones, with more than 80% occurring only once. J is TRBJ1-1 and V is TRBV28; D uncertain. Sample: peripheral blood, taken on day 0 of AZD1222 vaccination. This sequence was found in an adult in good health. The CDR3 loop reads CASSFTLRTGREAFF. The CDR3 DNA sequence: TGTGCCAGCAGTTTTACCTTAAGGACGGGGAGGGAAGCTTTCTTT.